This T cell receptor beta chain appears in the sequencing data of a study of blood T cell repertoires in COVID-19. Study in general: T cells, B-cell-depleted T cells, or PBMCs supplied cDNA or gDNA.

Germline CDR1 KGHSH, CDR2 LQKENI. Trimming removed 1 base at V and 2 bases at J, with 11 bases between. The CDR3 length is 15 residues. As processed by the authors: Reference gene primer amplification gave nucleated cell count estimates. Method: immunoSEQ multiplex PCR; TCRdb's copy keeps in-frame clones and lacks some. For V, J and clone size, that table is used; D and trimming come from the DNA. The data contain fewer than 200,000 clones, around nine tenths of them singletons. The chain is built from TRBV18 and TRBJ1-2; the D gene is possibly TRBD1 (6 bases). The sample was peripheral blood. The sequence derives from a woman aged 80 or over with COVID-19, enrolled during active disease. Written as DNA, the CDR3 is TGTGCCAGCTCACCACTTGGTGGACAGAACTATGGCTACACCTTC. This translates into CASSPLGGQNYGYTF.